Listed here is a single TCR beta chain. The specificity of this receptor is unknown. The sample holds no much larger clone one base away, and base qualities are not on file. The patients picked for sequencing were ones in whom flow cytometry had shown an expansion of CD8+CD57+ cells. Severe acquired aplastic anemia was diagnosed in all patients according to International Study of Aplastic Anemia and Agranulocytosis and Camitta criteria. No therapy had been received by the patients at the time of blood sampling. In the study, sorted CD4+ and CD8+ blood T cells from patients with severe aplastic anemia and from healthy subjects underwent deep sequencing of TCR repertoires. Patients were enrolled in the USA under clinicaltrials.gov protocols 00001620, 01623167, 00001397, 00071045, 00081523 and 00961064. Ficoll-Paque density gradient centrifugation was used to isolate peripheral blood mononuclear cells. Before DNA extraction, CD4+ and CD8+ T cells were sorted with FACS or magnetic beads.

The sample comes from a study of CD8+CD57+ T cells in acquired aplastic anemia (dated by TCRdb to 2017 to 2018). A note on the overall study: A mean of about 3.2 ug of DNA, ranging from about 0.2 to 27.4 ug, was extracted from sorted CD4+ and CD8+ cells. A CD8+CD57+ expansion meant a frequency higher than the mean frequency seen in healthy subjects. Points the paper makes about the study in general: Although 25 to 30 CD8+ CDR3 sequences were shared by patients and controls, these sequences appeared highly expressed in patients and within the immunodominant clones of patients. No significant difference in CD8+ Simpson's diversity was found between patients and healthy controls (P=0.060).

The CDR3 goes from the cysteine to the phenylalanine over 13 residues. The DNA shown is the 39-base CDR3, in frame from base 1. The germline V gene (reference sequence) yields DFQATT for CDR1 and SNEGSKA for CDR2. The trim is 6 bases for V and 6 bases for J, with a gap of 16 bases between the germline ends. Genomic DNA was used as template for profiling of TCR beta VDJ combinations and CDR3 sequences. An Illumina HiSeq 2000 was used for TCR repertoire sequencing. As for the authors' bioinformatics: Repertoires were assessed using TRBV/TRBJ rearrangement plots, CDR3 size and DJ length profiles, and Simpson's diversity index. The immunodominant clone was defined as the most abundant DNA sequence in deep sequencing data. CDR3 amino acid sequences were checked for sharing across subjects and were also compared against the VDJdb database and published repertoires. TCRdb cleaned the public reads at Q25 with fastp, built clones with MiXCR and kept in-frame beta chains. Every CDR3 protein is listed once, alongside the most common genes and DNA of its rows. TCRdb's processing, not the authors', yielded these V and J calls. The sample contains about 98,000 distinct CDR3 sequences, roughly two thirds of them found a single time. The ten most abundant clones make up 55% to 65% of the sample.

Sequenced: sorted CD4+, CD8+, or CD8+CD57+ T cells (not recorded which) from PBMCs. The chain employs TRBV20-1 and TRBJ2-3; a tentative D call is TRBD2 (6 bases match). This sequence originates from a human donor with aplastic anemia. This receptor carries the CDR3 CSASPLRGDTQYF. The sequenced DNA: TGCAGTGCCAGCCCTCTCCGGGGGGATACGCAGTATTTT.